This entry features one T cell receptor (beta chain) sequence. The antigen is not known. This specimen comes from a study of T-cell reconstitution after alpha-beta-depleted transplantation in children. Study findings and constraints: There were some patients whose high TCRbeta diversity at day 60 came from surviving recipient T cells and thymic progenitors. T-cell counts and diversity at one year following transplant were attributed mainly to newly produced T cells. Reported findings indicate that, about two months after transplant, alpha-beta T cells came from several hundred expanded clones, which were derived from non-depleted graft cells.

Unique molecular identifiers were used to barcode this TCRbeta library. From the PCR reads, TCRdb called clonotypes with MiXCR, one entry per CDR3 protein. This sample has 700,000 to 950,000 distinct CDR3 sequences; about 16% occur once, and the top ten carry around 4.5%. Trimming cost V 0 bases and J 7 bases; bases outside gene matches: 8. Germline V gene lookup returns CDR1 SGHRS and CDR2 YFSETQ. The CDR3 contains 16 residues. The sequence came from a male patient under 18 who had a stem cell transplant for acute lymphoblastic leukemia, so the T cells may come from the graft donor. The chain combines TRBV5-1 with TRBJ2-1; 9 nucleotides line up with TRBD2. Sample: PBMCs, mostly from graft donor cells, taken 360 days after TCRalphabeta/CD19-depleted stem cell transplant. The CDR3 region is CASSLDELAGWNEQFF. DNA for the CDR3: TGCGCCAGCAGCTTGGATGAGCTAGCGGGATGGAATGAGCAGTTCTTC.